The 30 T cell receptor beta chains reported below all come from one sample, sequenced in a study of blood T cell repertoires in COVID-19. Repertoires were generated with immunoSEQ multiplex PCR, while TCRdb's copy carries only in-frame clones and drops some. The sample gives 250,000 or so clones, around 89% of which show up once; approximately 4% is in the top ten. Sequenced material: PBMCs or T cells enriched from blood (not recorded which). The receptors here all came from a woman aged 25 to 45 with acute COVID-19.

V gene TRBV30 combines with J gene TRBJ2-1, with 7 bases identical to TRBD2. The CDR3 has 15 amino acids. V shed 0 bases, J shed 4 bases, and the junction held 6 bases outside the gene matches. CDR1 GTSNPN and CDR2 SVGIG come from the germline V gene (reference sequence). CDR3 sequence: CAWSVLAGEYNEQFF. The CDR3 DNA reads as TGTGCCTGGAGTGTATTGGCGGGAGAGTACAATGAGCAGTTCTTC.

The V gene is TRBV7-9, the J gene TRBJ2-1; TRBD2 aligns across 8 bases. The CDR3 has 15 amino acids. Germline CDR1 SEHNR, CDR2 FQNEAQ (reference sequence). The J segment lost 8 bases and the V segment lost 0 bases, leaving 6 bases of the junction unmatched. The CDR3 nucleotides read TGTGCCAGCAGCTTAGCTGGGGCGGGAGGCGATGAGCAGTTCTTC. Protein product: CASSLAGAGGDEQFF.

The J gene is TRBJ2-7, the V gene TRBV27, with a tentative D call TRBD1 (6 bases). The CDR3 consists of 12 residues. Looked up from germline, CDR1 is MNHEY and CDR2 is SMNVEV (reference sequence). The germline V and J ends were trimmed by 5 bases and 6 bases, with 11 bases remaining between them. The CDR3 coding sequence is TGTGCCAGCAGTGATGGGGGCGGCGAGCAGTACTTC. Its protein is CASSDGGGEQYF.

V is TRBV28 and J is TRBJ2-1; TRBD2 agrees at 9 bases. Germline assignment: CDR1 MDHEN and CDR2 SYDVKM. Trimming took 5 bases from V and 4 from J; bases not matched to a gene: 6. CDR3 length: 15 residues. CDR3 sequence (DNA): TGTGCCAGCAGTCCTAGACTAGCGGAATACAATGAGCAGTTCTTC. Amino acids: CASSPRLAEYNEQFF.

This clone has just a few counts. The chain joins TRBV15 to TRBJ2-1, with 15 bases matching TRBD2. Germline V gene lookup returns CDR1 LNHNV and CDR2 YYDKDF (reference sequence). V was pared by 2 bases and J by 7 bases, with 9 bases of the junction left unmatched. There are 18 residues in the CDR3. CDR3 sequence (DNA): TGTGCCACCAGCAGACCTTACACCGGGACTAGCGGGGGGAATGAGCAGTTCTTC. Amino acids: CATSRPYTGTSGGNEQFF. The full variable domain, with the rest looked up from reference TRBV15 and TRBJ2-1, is DAMVIQNPRYQVTQFGKPVTLSCSQTLNHNVMYWYQQKSSQAPKLLFHYYDKDFNNEADTPDNFQSRRPNTSFCFLDIRSPGLGDTAMYLCATSRPYTGTSGGNEQFFGPGTRLTVL.

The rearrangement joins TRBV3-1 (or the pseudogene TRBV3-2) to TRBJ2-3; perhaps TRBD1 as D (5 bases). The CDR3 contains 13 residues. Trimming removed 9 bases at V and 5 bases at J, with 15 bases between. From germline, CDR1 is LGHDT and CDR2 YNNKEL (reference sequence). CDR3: CASRAGFGDTQYF. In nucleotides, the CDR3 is TGTGCCAGTCGGGCAGGGTTTGGAGATACGCAGTATTTT.

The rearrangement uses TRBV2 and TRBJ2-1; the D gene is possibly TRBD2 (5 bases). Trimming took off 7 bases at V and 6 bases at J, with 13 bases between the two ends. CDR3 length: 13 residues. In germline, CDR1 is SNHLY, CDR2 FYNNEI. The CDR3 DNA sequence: TGTGCCAGCACCCTAAGGGAGTCCAATGAGCAGTTCTTC. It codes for CASTLRESNEQFF.

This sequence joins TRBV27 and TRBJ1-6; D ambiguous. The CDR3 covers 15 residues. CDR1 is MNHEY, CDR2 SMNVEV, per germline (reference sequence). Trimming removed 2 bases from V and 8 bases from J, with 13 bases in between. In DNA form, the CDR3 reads TGTGCCAGCAGTTTAAGCCTCACCGGGGATTCACCCCTCCACTTT. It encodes CASSLSLTGDSPLHF.

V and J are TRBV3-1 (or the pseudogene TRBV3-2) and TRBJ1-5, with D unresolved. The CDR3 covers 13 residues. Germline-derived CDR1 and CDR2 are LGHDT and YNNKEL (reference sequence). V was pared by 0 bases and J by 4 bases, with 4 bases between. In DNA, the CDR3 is TGTGCCAGCAGCCAAGAACATAATCAGCCCCAGCATTTT. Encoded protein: CASSQEHNQPQHF.

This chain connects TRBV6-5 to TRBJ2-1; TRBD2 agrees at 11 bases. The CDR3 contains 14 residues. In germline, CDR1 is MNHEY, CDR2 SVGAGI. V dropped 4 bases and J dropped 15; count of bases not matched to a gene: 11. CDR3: CASSSIAGGPLRFF. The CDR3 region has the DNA TGTGCCAGCAGTTCAATAGCGGGAGGGCCTCTCCGGTTCTTC.

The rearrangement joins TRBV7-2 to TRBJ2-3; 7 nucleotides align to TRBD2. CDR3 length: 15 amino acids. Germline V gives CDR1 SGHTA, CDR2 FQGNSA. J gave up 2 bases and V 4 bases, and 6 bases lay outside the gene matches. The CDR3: CASSSGLSLTDTQYF. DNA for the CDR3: TGTGCCAGCAGCTCGGGACTAAGCCTCACAGATACGCAGTATTTT.

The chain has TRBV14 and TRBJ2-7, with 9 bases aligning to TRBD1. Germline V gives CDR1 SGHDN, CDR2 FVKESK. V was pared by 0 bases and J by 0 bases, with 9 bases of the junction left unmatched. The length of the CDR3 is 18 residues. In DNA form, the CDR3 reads TGTGCCAGCAGCCAAGAAAGGACTCCGGGACAGGGCTCCTACGAGCAGTACTTC. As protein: CASSQERTPGQGSYEQYF.

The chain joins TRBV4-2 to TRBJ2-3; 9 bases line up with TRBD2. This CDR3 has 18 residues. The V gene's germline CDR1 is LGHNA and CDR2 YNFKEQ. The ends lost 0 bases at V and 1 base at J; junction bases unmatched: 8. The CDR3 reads CASSQDPPGLAGTDTQYF. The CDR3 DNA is TGTGCCAGCAGCCAAGATCCACCGGGACTAGCCGGCACAGATACGCAGTATTTT.

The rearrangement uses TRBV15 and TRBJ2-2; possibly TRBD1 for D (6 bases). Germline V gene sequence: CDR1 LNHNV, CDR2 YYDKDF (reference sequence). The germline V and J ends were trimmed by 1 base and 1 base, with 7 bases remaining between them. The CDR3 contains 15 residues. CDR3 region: CATSRARGNTGELFF. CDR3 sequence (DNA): TGTGCCACCAGCAGAGCCAGGGGGAACACCGGGGAGCTGTTTTTT. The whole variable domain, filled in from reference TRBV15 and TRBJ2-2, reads DAMVIQNPRYQVTQFGKPVTLSCSQTLNHNVMYWYQQKSSQAPKLLFHYYDKDFNNEADTPDNFQSRRPNTSFCFLDIRSPGLGDTAMYLCATSRARGNTGELFFGEGSRLTVL.

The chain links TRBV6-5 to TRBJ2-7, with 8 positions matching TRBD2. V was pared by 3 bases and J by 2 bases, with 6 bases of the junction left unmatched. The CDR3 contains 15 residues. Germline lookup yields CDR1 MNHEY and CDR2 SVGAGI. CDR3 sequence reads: CASSYEREGPYEQYF. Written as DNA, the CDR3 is TGTGCCAGCAGTTATGAACGGGAGGGCCCCTACGAGCAGTACTTC.

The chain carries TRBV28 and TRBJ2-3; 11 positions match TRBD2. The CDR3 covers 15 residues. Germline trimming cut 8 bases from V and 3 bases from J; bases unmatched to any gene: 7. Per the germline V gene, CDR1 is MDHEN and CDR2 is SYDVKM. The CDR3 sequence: CASGQLAGETDTQYF. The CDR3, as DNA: TGTGCCAGCGGACAACTAGCGGGAGAGACAGATACGCAGTATTTT.

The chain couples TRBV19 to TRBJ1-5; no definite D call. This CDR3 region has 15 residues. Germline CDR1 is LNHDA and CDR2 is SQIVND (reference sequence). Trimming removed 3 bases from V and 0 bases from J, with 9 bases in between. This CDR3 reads CASSIASYSNQPQHF. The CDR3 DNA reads TGTGCCAGTAGTATCGCCAGTTATAGCAATCAGCCCCAGCATTTT.

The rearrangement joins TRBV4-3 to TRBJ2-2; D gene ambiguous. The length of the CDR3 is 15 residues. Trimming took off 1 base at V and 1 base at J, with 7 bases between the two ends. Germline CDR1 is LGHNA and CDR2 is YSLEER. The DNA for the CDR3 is TGCGCCAGCAGCCAAGTAGCATTGAACACCGGGGAGCTGTTTTTT. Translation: CASSQVALNTGELFF.

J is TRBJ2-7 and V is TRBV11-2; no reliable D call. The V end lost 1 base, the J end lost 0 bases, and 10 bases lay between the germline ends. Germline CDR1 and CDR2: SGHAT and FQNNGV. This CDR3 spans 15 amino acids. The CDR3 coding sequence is TGTGCCAGCAGCTTAGGGGCACAGTCCTCCTACGAGCAGTACTTC. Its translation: CASSLGAQSSYEQYF. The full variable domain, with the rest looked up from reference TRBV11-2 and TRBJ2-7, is EAGVAQSPRYKIIEKRQSVAFWCNPISGHATLYWYQQILGQGPKLLIQFQNNGVVDDSQLPKDRFSAERLKGVDSTLKIQPAKLEDSAVYLCASSLGAQSSYEQYFGPGTRLTVT.

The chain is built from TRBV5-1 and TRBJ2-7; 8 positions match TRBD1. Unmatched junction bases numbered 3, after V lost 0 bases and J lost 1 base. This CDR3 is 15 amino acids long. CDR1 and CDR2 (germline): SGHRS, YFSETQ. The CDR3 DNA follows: TGCGCCAGCAGCTTGGACGGGGACAGGTCCTACGAGCAGTACTTC. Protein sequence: CASSLDGDRSYEQYF.

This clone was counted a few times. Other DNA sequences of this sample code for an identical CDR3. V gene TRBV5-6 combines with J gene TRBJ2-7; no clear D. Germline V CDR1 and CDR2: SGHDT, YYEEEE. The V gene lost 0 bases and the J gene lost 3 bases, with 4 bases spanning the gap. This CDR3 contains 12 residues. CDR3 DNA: TGTGCCAGCAGCTTGGGAGGCTACGAGCAGTACTTC. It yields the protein CASSLGGYEQYF.

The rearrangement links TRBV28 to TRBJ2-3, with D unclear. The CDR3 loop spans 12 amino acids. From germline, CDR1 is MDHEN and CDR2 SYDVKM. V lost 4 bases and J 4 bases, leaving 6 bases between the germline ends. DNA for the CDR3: TGTGCCAGCAGTTCCCAGGCAGATACGCAGTATTTT. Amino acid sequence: CASSSQADTQYF.

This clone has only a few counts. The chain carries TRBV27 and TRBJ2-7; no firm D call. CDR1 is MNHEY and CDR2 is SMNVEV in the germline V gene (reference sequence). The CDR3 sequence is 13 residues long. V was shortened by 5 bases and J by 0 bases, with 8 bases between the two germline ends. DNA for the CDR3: TGTGCCAGCAGTCGAGCTGCCTCCTACGAGCAGTACTTC. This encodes CASSRAASYEQYF.

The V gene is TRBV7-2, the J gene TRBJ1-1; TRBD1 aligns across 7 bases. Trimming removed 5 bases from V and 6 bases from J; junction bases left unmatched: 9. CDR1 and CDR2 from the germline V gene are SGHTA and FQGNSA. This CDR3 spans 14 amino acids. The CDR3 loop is CASSTTGIQPEAFF. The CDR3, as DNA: TGTGCCAGCAGCACGACAGGGATTCAGCCTGAAGCTTTCTTT.

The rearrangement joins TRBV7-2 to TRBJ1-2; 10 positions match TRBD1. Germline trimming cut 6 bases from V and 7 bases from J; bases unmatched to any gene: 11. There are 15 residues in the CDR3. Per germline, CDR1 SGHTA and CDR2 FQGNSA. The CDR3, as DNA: TGTGCCAGCAGTCTAGGGTCGGGACAGGGGTTTGGCTACACCTTC. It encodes CASSLGSGQGFGYTF.

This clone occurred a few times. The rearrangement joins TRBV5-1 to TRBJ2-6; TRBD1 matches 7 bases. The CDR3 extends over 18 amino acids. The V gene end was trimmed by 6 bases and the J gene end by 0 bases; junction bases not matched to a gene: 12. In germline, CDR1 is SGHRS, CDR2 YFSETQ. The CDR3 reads CASNSGTDVSSGANVLTF. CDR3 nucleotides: TGCGCCAGCAATTCCGGGACAGACGTTTCCTCTGGGGCCAACGTCCTGACTTTC.

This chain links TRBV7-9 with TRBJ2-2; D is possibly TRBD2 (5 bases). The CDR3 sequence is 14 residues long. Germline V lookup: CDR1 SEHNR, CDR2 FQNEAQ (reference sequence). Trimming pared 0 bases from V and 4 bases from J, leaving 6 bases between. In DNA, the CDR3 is TGTGCCAGCAGCTTAGCGGACTCCACCGGGGAGCTGTTTTTT. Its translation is CASSLADSTGELFF.

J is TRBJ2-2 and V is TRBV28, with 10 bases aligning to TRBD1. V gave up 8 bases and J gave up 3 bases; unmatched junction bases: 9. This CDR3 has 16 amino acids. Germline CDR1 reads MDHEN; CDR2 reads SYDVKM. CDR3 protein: CASGDLTGGYTGELFF. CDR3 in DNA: TGTGCCAGCGGGGACCTGACAGGGGGCTACACCGGGGAGCTGTTTTTT.

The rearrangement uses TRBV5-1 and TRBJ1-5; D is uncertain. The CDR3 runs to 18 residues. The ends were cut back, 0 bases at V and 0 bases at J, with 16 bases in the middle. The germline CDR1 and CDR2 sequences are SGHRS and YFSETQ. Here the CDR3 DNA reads TGCGCCAGCAGCTTGGCCCTCAACAGAACATATAGCAATCAGCCCCAGCATTTT. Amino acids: CASSLALNRTYSNQPQHF.

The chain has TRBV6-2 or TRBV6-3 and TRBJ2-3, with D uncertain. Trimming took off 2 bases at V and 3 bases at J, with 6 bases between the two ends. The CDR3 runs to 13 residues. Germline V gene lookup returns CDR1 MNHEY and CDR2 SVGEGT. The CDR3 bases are TGTGCCAGCAGTTACATCCTGACAGATACGCAGTATTTT. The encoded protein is CASSYILTDTQYF.